Listed here are 18 T cell receptor beta chains from one sample, sequenced in a study of beta chain features in type 1 diabetes. Points from the study as a whole: Shorter TCRB CDR3s, moderately but significantly so, marked every one of the four CD4+ subsets in Type 1 diabetes patients.

For these receptors, no antigen is known. What was sequenced were expressed TCRB transcripts, since all of the isolated RNA had been reverse transcribed. TCRdb keeps only in-frame clones here, not all; method: immunoSEQ multiplex PCR. The table shows 200,000 to 300,000 clones, with over 20% occurring only once. The source material was naive CD4+ T cells from blood. The receptors were sampled from a woman aged 40 to 49 with type 1 diabetes.

The CDR3 is CASSLGGRGDNQPQHF. The CDR3 coding sequence is TGCGCCAGCAGCTTGGGTGGGAGGGGGGACAATCAGCCCCAGCATTTT. The V gene is TRBV5-1, the J gene TRBJ1-5; D is possibly TRBD1 (6 bases). V was cut by 0 bases and J by 3 bases, with 13 bases left in between. This CDR3 has 16 residues. Germline V gene data show CDR1 as SGHRS and CDR2 as YFSETQ.

In its sample, this clone was seen a few times. The chain couples TRBV4-3 to TRBJ2-7, with 8 bases identical to TRBD2. The length of the CDR3 is 17 residues. The V gene's germline CDR1 is LGHNA and CDR2 YSLEER. The junction had 14 bases not matched to a gene; V was cut back by 1 base and J by 6 bases. The CDR3 bases are TGCGCCAGCAGCCAAGGTCGAGGGGTAGCGGGACCCCTCGAGCAGTACTTC. It encodes CASSQGRGVAGPLEQYF.

The rearrangement links TRBV29-1 to TRBJ1-1, with 7 nucleotides matching TRBD1. CDR3 length equals 12 residues. The trim removed 5 bases at V and 4 bases at J, leaving 4 bases unmatched. Germline loops: CDR1 SQVTM, CDR2 ANQGSEA. The CDR3 DNA follows: TGCAGCGTTTTGCAGGGGGTCACTGAAGCTTTCTTT. Translated: CSVLQGVTEAFF.

This clone was found a few times. The gene calls are TRBV29-1 and TRBJ1-1; D is unresolved. Germline-derived CDR1 and CDR2 are SQVTM and ANQGSEA. The CDR3 is 12 amino acids. Trimming removed 7 bases from V and 5 bases from J, with 14 bases in between. The CDR3 sequence: CSADNSGTEAFF. CDR3 nucleotide sequence: TGCAGCGCTGACAACTCCGGGACTGAAGCTTTCTTT.

A few counts support this clone. CDR3 nucleotide sequence: TGTGCCAGCAGTTTTGGGCAGACTAGCAGAGGAAATGAGCAGTTCTTC. Its protein is CASSFGQTSRGNEQFF. The chain links TRBV28 to TRBJ2-1, with 7 bases that match TRBD2. CDR1 is MDHEN and CDR2 is SYDVKM in the germline V gene. The V and J ends lost 3 bases and 7 bases, in that order; junction bases with no gene match: 12. The CDR3 has 16 residues. The entire variable domain, with the rest obtained from reference TRBV28 and TRBJ2-1, is as follows: DVKVTQSSRYLVKRTGEKVFLECVQDMDHENMFWYRQDPGLGLRLIYFSYDVKMKEKGDIPEGYSVSREKKERFSLILESASTNQTSMYLCASSFGQTSRGNEQFFGPGTRLTVL.

DNA of the CDR3: TGTGCCAGCAGCCCGCACACAGGGGGGTCCTACAATGAGCAGTTCTTC. It yields the protein CASSPHTGGSYNEQFF. The V gene is TRBV7-9, the J gene TRBJ2-1, with 8 positions matching TRBD1. J was trimmed by 1 base and V by 5 bases; bases with no gene match: 7. Germline assignment: CDR1 SEHNR and CDR2 FQNEAQ (reference sequence). CDR3 length: 16 residues.

The genes are TRBV15 and TRBJ2-2, with a tentative D call TRBD1 (5 bases). In germline, CDR1 is LNHNV, CDR2 YYDKDF (reference sequence). The CDR3 totals 18 residues. Trimming shortened V by 3 bases and J by 5 bases, and 22 bases separated the two germline ends. The CDR3 nucleotides read TGTGCCACCAGCAGGGCCAGAGGCGGCAGGGAACAGACCGGGGAGCTGTTTTTT. Its translation is CATSRARGGREQTGELFF.

This rearrangement joins TRBV29-1 to TRBJ2-5, with 13 bases identical to TRBD2. Per the germline V gene, CDR1 is SQVTM and CDR2 is ANQGSEA. The CDR3 covers 14 residues. CDR3: CSARLAGGPETQYF. The CDR3 region has the DNA TGCAGTGCTAGACTAGCGGGAGGCCCGGAGACCCAGTACTTC.

This clone was counted only a few times. The chain joins TRBV2 to TRBJ2-1, with D tentatively TRBD1 (6 bases). The germline V gene encodes CDR1 SNHLY and CDR2 FYNNEI. The CDR3 totals 15 residues. Trimming cost V 0 bases and J 8 bases, with 14 bases left between them. This chain's CDR3 is CASSEAATGYHEQFF. The CDR3 DNA sequence: TGTGCCAGCAGTGAAGCGGCGACAGGTTATCATGAGCAGTTCTTC.

In regard to this clone: Different DNA sequences within this sample yield the same CDR3. The rearrangement uses TRBV7-3 and TRBJ1-1, with D perhaps TRBD1 (5 bases). V was shortened by 5 bases and J by 1 base, with 8 bases between the two germline ends. Looked up from germline, CDR1 is SGHTA and CDR2 is FQGTGA. This CDR3 region has 13 residues. This chain's CDR3 is CASSPGQNTEAFF. In DNA, the CDR3 is TGTGCCAGCAGCCCAGGACAGAACACTGAAGCTTTCTTT.

This clone was found a few times. The V call is TRBV4-3, the J call TRBJ2-3; TRBD1 might be the D (6 bases). The CDR3 runs to 12 residues. The germline V and J ends were trimmed by 5 bases and 4 bases, with 7 bases remaining between them. The germline gives CDR1 LGHNA, CDR2 YSLEER. In DNA, the CDR3 is TGCGCCAGCAGCAGACAGGCAGATACGCAGTATTTT. This translates into CASSRQADTQYF.

This clone has a handful of counts. The chain recombines TRBV7-8 with TRBJ2-5, with TRBD2 as a possible D gene (6 bases). V gave up 2 bases and J gave up 4 bases, with 11 bases separating them. Germline CDR1 reads SGHVS; CDR2 reads FQNEAQ. The CDR3 is 14 residues long. This CDR3 reads CASSLWRGVETQYF. In DNA form, the CDR3 reads TGTGCCAGCAGCTTATGGCGGGGCGTAGAGACCCAGTACTTC.

The rearrangement uses TRBV15 and TRBJ2-1; the D is unclear. The CDR3 covers 13 residues. CDR1 and CDR2 from the germline V gene are LNHNV and YYDKDF (reference sequence). V was cut by 0 bases and J by 5 bases, with 5 bases left in between. DNA for the CDR3: TGTGCCACCAGCAGAGATTTCAACAATGAGCAGTTCTTC. Its protein is CATSRDFNNEQFF.

The CDR3 loop is CASSSETQYF. In DNA, the CDR3 is TGTGCCAGCAGTTCGGAGACCCAGTACTTC. V usage is TRBV2 and J usage is TRBJ2-5; D unclear. There are 10 residues in the CDR3. Trimming cost V 5 bases and J 5 bases, with 3 bases left between them. Germline loops: CDR1 SNHLY, CDR2 FYNNEI. Full variable domain (outside the CDR3, taken from reference TRBV2 and TRBJ2-5): EPEVTQTPSHQVTQMGQEVILRCVPISNHLYFYWYRQILGQKVEFLVSFYNNEISEKSEIFDDQFSVERPDGSNFTLKIRSTKLEDSAMYFCASSSETQYFGPGTRLLVL.

This clone occurred a few times. The chain is built from TRBV9 and TRBJ2-3, with D possibly being TRBD2 (6 bases). Germline-derived CDR1 and CDR2 are SGDLS and YYNGEE. CDR3 size: 14 residues. V was trimmed by 4 bases and J by 2 bases, leaving 11 bases between them. CDR3: CASSLWDFTDTQYF. In nucleotides, the CDR3 is TGTGCCAGCAGCCTATGGGACTTCACAGATACGCAGTATTTT.

The chain carries TRBV28 and TRBJ2-7; no definite D call. The V gene's germline CDR1 is MDHEN and CDR2 SYDVKM. V lost 4 bases and J lost 0, with 19 bases in between. This CDR3 spans 17 amino acids. Here the CDR3 reads CASSSAAETLSSYEQYF. The CDR3 DNA is TGTGCCAGCAGTTCGGCCGCAGAGACACTTAGCTCCTACGAGCAGTACTTC.

In this sample, this clone turned up a few times. The genes are TRBV28 and TRBJ2-4; 7 nucleotides match TRBD1. The CDR3 has 13 residues. Trimming removed 3 bases from V and 6 bases from J; junction bases left unmatched: 2. Germline-derived CDR1 and CDR2 are MDHEN and SYDVKM. The CDR3, as DNA: TGTGCCAGCAGTTTCCGGGACAGAAACATTCAGTACTTC. Its translation is CASSFRDRNIQYF.

J is TRBJ1-5 and V is TRBV7-2; D is uncertain. This CDR3 comprises 13 residues. Germline V CDR1 and CDR2: SGHTA, FQGNSA. The V and J ends lost 1 base and 9 bases respectively, with 10 bases between them. The CDR3 DNA reads as TGTGCCAGCAGCTTAGAAACCCCAGGGCCCCAGCATTTT. Protein sequence: CASSLETPGPQHF.